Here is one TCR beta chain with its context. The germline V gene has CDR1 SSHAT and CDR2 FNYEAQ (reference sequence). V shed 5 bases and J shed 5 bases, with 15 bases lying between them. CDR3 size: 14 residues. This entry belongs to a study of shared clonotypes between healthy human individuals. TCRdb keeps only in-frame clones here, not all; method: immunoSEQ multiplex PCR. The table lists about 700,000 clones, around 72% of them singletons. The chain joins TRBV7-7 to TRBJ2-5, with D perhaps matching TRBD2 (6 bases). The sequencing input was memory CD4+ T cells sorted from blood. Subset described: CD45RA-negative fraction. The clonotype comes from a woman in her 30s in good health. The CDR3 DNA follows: TGTGCCAGCAGCGCGGCGGGACGCGGGGAGACCCAGTACTTC. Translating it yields CASSAAGRGETQYF.